Each of the 6 T cell receptor beta chains below was sequenced from the same sample in a study of untreated major depressive disorder (dated by TCRdb to 2016 to 2019). Libraries came from the immunoSEQ multiplex PCR assay. The table comes from immuneACCESS by way of TCRdb, which keeps in-frame sequences with V and J called. Part of the clones is missing from these tables; in studies checked, under half for an unresolved V gene and the rest for unknown reasons. For this sample the table gives tens of thousands of clones, of which over 85% were detected only once. The ten largest clonotypes hold around 0.3% of the sample. The sequenced sample was CD4+ T cells from PBMCs. These receptor sequences come from a man aged 30 to 39 in good health.

The chain uses TRBV2 and TRBJ1-2; D remains ambiguous. CDR1 is SNHLY and CDR2 is FYNNEI in the germline V gene. CDR3 size: 15 residues. The V end lost 4 bases, the J end lost 0 bases, and 12 bases lay between the germline ends. This chain's CDR3 is CASSGSGRTNYGYTF. Here the CDR3 DNA reads TGTGCCAGCAGTGGTAGCGGCAGAACTAACTATGGCTACACCTTC.

This chain uses TRBV5-1 with TRBJ2-2, with TRBD1 matching over 7 bases. The CDR3 loop spans 15 amino acids. Per germline, CDR1 SGHRS and CDR2 YFSETQ. The junction had 5 bases not matched to a gene; V was cut back by 5 bases and J by 1 base. This CDR3 is CASRTGTVNTGELFF. The CDR3 DNA is TGCGCCAGCAGAACCGGGACAGTGAACACCGGGGAGCTGTTTTTT.

The V call is TRBV29-1, the J call TRBJ2-1; 11 bases match TRBD2. The CDR3 is made up of 15 amino acids. Germline V gives CDR1 SQVTM, CDR2 ANQGSEA. V lost 4 bases, J lost 3 bases, and 5 bases stayed unmatched. The CDR3 nucleotides are TGCAGCGTTGGGGCCGGGACTAGCGGCTACAATGAGCAGTTCTTC. Translation gives CSVGAGTSGYNEQFF.

V usage is TRBV5-1 and J usage is TRBJ2-5; D not resolved. The germline V gene encodes CDR1 SGHRS and CDR2 YFSETQ. This CDR3 has 14 amino acids. The V and J ends lost 0 bases and 4 bases respectively, with 10 bases between them. The CDR3, as DNA: TGCGCCAGCAGCTTGGAGAACCCGGGAGAGACCCAGTACTTC. Translation gives CASSLENPGETQYF. Looking up the rest from reference TRBV5-1 and TRBJ2-5 gives the full variable domain: KAGVTQTPRYLIKTRGQQVTLSCSPISGHRSVSWYQQTPGQGLQFLFEYFSETQRNKGNFPGRFSGRQFSNSRSEMNVSTLELGDSALYLCASSLENPGETQYFGPGTRLLVL.

J is TRBJ1-2 and V is TRBV6-5; 8 positions match TRBD1. J gave up 2 bases and V 6 bases, and 8 bases lay outside the gene matches. CDR3 length: 15 residues. Germline V gene lookup returns CDR1 MNHEY and CDR2 SVGAGI. The CDR3 DNA is TGTGCCAGCAGAAAACCGACAGGGGTGAACTATGGCTACACCTTC. It is translated as CASRKPTGVNYGYTF.

The rearrangement joins TRBV5-6 to TRBJ2-1; tentatively, D is TRBD1 (6 bases). V gave up 2 bases and J gave up 2 bases, with 11 bases separating them. The CDR3 runs to 15 residues. From germline, CDR1 is SGHDT and CDR2 YYEEEE. As DNA, the CDR3 is TGTGCCAGCAGCTTAATTACAGGGACCTACAATGAGCAGTTCTTC. Translated, it gives CASSLITGTYNEQFF.